This TCR beta chain was recovered during a study of cytomegalovirus exposure and HLA in healthy donors. The overall study: Assignment to the Caucasian-associated ancestry cluster applied to around 80% of the roughly 420 genotyped donors.

PCR amplification relied on 60 Vbeta primers (plus 13 Jbeta primers). The data were produced by immunoSEQ multiplex PCR, yet TCRdb's version contains in-frame clones alone and is incomplete. Here the sample spans about 99,000 clones, around 80% being singletons. The sample consisted of PBMCs. The receptor was isolated from a male donor in good health and CMV-seropositive.

The CDR3 spells CASSSVLTGDDTEAFF. In DNA form, the CDR3 reads TGTGCCAGCAGTTCCGTACTGACAGGGGATGACACTGAAGCTTTCTTT. The V and J genes are TRBV6-6 and TRBJ1-1; 8 bases match TRBD1. V lost 4 bases, J lost 3 bases, and 10 bases stayed unmatched. Germline CDR1 and CDR2: MNHNY and SVGAGI (reference sequence). CDR3 length: 16 residues.